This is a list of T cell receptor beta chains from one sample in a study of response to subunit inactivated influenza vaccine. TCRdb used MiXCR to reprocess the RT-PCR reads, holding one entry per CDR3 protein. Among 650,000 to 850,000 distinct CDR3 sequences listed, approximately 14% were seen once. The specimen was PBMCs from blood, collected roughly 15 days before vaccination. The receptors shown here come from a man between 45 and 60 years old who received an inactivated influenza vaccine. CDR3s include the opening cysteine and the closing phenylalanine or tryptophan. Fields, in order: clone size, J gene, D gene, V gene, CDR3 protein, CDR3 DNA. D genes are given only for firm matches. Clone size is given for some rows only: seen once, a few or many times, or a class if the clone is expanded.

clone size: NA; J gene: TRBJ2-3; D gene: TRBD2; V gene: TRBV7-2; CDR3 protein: CASSNGLAGSTDTQYF; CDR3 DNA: TGTGCCAGCAGCAACGGACTAGCGGGGAGCACAGATACGCAGTATTTT
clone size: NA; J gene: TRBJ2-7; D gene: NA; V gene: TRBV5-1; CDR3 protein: CASSVESGLSSYEQYF; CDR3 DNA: TGCGCCAGCAGCGTGGAGTCCGGGCTCAGCTCCTACGAGCAGTACTTC
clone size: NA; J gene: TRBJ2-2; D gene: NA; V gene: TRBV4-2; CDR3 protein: CASQSWAGADNTGELFF; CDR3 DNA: TGTGCCAGCCAGTCATGGGCCGGAGCGGATAACACCGGGGAGCTGTTTTTT
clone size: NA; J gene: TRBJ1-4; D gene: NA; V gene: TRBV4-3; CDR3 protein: CASSGSAGRNEKLFF; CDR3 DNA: TGCGCCAGCAGCGGTTCGGCAGGGCGTAATGAAAAACTGTTTTTT
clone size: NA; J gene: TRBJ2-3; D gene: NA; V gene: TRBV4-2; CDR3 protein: CASSQLIAVSTDTQYF; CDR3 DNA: TGTGCCAGCAGCCAATTAATAGCGGTTAGCACAGATACGCAGTATTTT
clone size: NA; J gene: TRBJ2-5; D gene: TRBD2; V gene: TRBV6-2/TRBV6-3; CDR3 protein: CASQPASGGLYQTQYF; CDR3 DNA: TGTGCCAGCCAACCCGCTAGCGGGGGTCTTTATCAGACCCAGTACTTC
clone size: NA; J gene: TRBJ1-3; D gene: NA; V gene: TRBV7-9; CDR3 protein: CASSSPQTGNTIYF; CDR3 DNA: TGTGCCAGCAGCTCCCCTCAGACTGGAAACACCATATATTTT
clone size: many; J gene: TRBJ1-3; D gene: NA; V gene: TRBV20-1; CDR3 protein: CSARGGRTGNTIYF; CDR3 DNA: TGCAGTGCTAGGGGGGGTAGGACAGGAAACACCATATATTTT
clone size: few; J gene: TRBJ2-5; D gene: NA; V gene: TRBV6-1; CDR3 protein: CASSFGLMGRQETQYF; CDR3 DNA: TGTGCCAGCAGCTTCGGACTAATGGGGCGACAAGAGACCCAGTACTTC
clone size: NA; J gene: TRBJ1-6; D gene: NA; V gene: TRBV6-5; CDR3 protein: CASSSVAANSPLHF; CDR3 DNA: TGTGCCAGCAGTTCGGTGGCAGCGAATTCACCCCTCCACTTT
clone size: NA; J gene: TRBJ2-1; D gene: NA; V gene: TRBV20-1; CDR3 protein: CSGPTGTHSNEQFF; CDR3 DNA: TGCAGTGGTCCGACCGGGACTCACTCTAATGAGCAGTTCTTC
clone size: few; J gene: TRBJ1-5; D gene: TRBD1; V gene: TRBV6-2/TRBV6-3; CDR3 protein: CASSTYRGQGNQPQHF; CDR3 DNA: TGTGCCAGCAGTACGTACAGGGGGCAGGGGAATCAGCCCCAGCATTTT
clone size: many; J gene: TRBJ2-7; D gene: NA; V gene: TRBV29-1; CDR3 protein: CSVENSYEQYF; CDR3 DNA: TGCAGCGTTGAAAATTCCTACGAGCAGTACTTC
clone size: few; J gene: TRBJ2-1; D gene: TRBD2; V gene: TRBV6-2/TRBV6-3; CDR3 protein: CASSYPSGDQFF; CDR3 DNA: TGTGCCAGCAGTTACCCTAGCGGAGATCAGTTCTTC
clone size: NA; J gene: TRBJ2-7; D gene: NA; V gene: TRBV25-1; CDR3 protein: CASSDRRRDQVYEQYF; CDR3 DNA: TGTGCCAGCAGTGACCGACGGAGGGACCAAGTCTACGAGCAGTACTTC
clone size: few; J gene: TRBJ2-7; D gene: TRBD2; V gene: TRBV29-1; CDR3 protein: CSVVGGFSYEQYF; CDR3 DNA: TGCAGCGTTGTGGGAGGGTTCTCCTACGAGCAGTACTTC
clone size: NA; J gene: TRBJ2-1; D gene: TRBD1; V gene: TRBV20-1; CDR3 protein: CSARGQGETYNEQFF; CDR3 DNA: TGCAGTGCCAGAGGACAGGGGGAAACCTACAATGAGCAGTTCTTC
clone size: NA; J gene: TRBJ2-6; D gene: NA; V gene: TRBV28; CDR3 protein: CASRTTGSGANVLTF; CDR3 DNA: TGTGCCAGCAGGACCACAGGCTCTGGGGCCAACGTCCTGACTTTC
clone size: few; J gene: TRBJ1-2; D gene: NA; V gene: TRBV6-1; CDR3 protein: CASSESFSYGYTF; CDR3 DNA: TGTGCCAGCAGTGAATCTTTCAGCTATGGCTACACCTTC
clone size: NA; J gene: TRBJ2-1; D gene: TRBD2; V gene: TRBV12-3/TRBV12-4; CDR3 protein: CASSLGRGCAYNERFF; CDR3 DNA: TGTGCCAGCAGTTTAGGGCGGGGGTGTGCCTACAATGAGCGGTTCTTC
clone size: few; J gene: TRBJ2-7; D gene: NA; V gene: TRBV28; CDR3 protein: CASRRSAYEQYF; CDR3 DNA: TGTGCCAGCAGGCGGAGTGCCTACGAGCAGTACTTC
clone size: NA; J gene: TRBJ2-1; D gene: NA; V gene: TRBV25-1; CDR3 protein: CASSPPGQGGEQFF; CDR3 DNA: TGTGCCAGCAGCCCTCCGGGCCAAGGTGGTGAGCAGTTCTTC
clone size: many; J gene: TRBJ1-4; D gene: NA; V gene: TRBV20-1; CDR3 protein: CSARGSANEKLFF; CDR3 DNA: TGCAGTGCTAGAGGGTCAGCAAATGAAAAACTGTTTTTT
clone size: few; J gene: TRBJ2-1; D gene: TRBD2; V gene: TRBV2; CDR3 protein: CASSDLAGGQNEQFF; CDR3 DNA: TGTGCCAGCAGTGATCTAGCGGGGGGGCAAAATGAGCAGTTCTTC
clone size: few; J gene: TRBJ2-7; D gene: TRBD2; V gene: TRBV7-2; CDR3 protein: CASSRLAGGGPYEQYF; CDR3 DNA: TGTGCCAGCAGCAGACTAGCGGGAGGCGGGCCCTACGAGCAGTACTTC
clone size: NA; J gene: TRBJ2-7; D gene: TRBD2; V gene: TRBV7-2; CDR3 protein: CASSLIPLAGAYEQYF; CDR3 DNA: TGTGCCAGCAGCCTCATCCCACTAGCGGGGGCCTACGAGCAGTACTTC
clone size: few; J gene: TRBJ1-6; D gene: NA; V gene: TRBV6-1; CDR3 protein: CASSSPGIRSSPLHF; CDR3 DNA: TGTGCCAGCAGTAGTCCCGGCATTCGGAGTTCACCCCTCCACTTT
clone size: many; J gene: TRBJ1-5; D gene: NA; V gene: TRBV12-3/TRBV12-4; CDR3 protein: CASSSTWDQPQHF; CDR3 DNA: TGTGCCAGCAGCTCTACCTGGGATCAGCCCCAGCATTTT
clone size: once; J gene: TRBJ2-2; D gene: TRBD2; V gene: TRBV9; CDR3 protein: CASRTSGVNTGELFF; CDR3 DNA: TGTGCCAGCAGAACTAGCGGGGTGAACACCGGGGAGCTGTTTTTT
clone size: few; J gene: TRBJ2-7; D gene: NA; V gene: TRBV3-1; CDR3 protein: CASSFPPGHSSYEQYF; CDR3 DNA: TGTGCCAGCAGCTTCCCACCGGGACACAGCTCCTACGAGCAGTACTTC
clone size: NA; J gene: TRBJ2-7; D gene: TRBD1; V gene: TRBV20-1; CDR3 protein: CSAGTAKSYEQYF; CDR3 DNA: TGCAGTGCTGGGACAGCGAAGTCCTACGAGCAGTACTTC
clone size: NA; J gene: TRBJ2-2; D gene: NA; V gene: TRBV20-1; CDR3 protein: CSARVPGTELTGELFF; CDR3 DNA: TGCAGTGCTAGGGTGCCGGGGACGGAACTCACCGGGGAGCTGTTTTTT
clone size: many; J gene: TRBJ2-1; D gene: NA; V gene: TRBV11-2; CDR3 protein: CASSFLTHGQYNEQFF; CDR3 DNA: TGTGCCAGCAGCTTCCTTACCCACGGACAGTACAATGAGCAGTTCTTC
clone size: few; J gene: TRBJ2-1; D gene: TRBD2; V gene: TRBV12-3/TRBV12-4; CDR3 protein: CASSWNSGTNNEQFF; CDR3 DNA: TGTGCCAGCAGTTGGAATAGCGGGACTAACAATGAGCAGTTCTTC
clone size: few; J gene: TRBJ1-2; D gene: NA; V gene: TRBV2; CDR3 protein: CASSEGSGARGYTF; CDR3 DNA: TGTGCCAGCAGTGAGGGTTCGGGGGCGAGGGGCTACACCTTC
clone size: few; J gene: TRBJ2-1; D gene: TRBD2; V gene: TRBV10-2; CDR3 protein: CASSEWRGADGLFF; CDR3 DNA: TGCGCCAGCAGTGAGTGGCGGGGGGCGGATGGTCTTTTCTTC
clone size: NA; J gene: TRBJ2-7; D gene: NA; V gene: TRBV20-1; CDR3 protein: CSASPRWDEQYF; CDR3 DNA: TGCAGTGCTAGTCCACGGTGGGACGAGCAGTACTTC
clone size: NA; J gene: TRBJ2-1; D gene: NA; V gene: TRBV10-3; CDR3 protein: CAISRDGKDNEQFF; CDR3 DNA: TGTGCCATCAGCCGGGACGGAAAAGACAATGAGCAGTTCTTC
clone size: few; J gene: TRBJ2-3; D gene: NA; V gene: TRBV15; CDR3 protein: CATSARGGTDTDTQYF; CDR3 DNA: TGTGCCACCAGCGCCCGCGGCGGGACAGACACAGATACGCAGTATTTT
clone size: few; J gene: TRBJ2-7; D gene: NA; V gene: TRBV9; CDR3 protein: CASSVGGAGSYEQYF; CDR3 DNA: TGTGCCAGCAGCGTAGGAGGGGCGGGATCCTACGAGCAGTACTTC
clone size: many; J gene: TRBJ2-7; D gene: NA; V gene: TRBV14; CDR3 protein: CASFDSALSYEQYF; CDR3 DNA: TGTGCCAGCTTTGACTCGGCCCTCTCCTACGAGCAGTACTTC
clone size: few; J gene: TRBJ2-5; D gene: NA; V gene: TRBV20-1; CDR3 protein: CSASERGETQYF; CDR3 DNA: TGCAGTGCTAGCGAAAGGGGGGAGACCCAGTACTTC
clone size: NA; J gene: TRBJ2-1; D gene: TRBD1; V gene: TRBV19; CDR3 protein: CASSPGTVFPYNEQFF; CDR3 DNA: TGTGCCAGTAGCCCCGGGACAGTTTTTCCTTACAATGAGCAGTTCTTC
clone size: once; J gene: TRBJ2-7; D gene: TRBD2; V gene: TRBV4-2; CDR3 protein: CASSQSTSGDSYEQYF; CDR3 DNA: TGTGCCAGCAGCCAATCGACTAGCGGGGACTCCTACGAGCAGTACTTC
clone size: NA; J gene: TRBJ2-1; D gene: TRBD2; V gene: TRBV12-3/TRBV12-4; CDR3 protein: CASSTTSGRLVSYNEQFF; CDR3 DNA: TGTGCCAGCAGTACAACTAGCGGGAGGCTGGTCTCCTACAATGAGCAGTTCTTC
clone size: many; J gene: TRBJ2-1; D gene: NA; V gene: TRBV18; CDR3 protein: CASSPGQEIYNEQFF; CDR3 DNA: TGTGCCAGCTCACCAGGGCAGGAAATATACAATGAGCAGTTCTTC
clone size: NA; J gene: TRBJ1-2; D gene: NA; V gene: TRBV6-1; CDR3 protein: CASSVFGANYGYTF; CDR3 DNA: TGTGCCAGCAGTGTTTTTGGGGCTAACTATGGCTACACCTTC
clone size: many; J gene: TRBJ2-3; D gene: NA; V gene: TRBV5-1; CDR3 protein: CASSSERFDDTQYF; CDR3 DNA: TGCGCCAGCAGCTCGGAGAGATTTGATGATACGCAGTATTTT